This TCR beta chain comes out of a study of regulatory T cells. Autoimmunity was present in every CD3G-deficient patient, worse in two. The ends lost 2 bases at V and 2 bases at J; junction bases unmatched: 9. CDR1 is MDHEN and CDR2 is SYDVKM in the germline V gene. The CDR3 runs to 16 residues. Primers: 52 TRBV forward and 13 TRBJ reverse. Clones were read by immunoSEQ multiplex PCR, and TCRdb kept only the in-frame ones, dropping some. The table shows about 20,000 clones, with approximately 93% occurring only once. Input material: CD8+ T cells sorted from blood. This clonotype was sampled from a child aged 2 to 15 with CD3G deficiency. The chain employs TRBV28 and TRBJ2-7, with TRBD1 matching 7 bases. CDR3 protein: CASSLQGEGSTYEQYF. Written as DNA, the CDR3 is TGTGCCAGCAGTTTACAGGGGGAAGGGTCGACCTACGAGCAGTACTTC.